The rows below give T cell receptor beta chains drawn from one sample of a study of blood T cell repertoires in COVID-19. Only in-frame clones appear in the TCRdb table, and some are missing; sequencing was by immunoSEQ multiplex PCR. The repertoire holds about 290,000 clones, with just under 90% as singletons. The material sequenced was peripheral blood. The receptors stem from a woman aged 30 to 39 with COVID-19, enrolled during active disease. Each CDR3 is given with its conserved first and last residue. D genes are given only for firm matches. Where a row states a size, it is once, few, many or the class of an expanded clone; other rows omit it.

V gene,J gene,D gene,clone size,CDR3 DNA,CDR3 protein
TRBV6-4,TRBJ1-1,TRBD1,-,TGTGCCAGCAGTTCGCTTGGGACAGGGGTGGCTGAAGCTTTCTTT,CASSSLGTGVAEAFF
TRBV4-1,TRBJ1-1,-,few,TGCGCCAGCAGCCAGCGAAGCCAGAACACTGAAGCTTTCTTT,CASSQRSQNTEAFF
TRBV7-9,TRBJ1-2,-,-,TGTGCCAGCAGCTTAGCAGGGGAACTCTATGGCTACACCTTC,CASSLAGELYGYTF
TRBV30,TRBJ1-1,-,once,TGTGCCTGGTCAGGGTTTACGAACACTGAAGCTTTCTTT,CAWSGFTNTEAFF
TRBV5-6,TRBJ1-2,TRBD1,-,TGTGCCAGTCGGGACAGGGCTAACTATGGCTACACCTTC,CASRDRANYGYTF
TRBV27,TRBJ1-2,TRBD1,-,TGTGCCAGCAGCCCCGGGACAGGGCTAGCATATGGCTACACCTTC,CASSPGTGLAYGYTF
TRBV6-5,TRBJ1-3,-,-,TGTGCCAGCAACAACGGGGGCTCTGGAAACACCATATATTTT,CASNNGGSGNTIYF
TRBV9,TRBJ1-1,-,-,TGTGCCAGCAGTTACTACTCTTACTACGGCCACACTGAAGCTTTCTTT,CASSYYSYYGHTEAFF
TRBV6-5,TRBJ1-1,-,-,TGTGCCAGCAGCCGAGGTCCCGACCCGAACACTGAAGCTTTCTTT,CASSRGPDPNTEAFF
TRBV7-8,TRBJ2-3,TRBD2,-,TGTGCCAGCAGCTTGCGGGGGGGCAATACAGATACGCAGTATTTT,CASSLRGGNTDTQYF
TRBV6-5,TRBJ1-1,-,-,TGTGCCAGCAGTTCGACAGGGAACACTGAAGCTTTCTTT,CASSSTGNTEAFF
TRBV3-1/TRBV3-2,TRBJ2-5,TRBD1,-,TGTGCCAGCAGCCCATCGACAGGGGTCGAGACCCAGTACTTC,CASSPSTGVETQYF
TRBV6-5,TRBJ2-3,-,-,TGTGCCGCCCAATTGGAGACAGATACGCAGTATTTT,CAAQLETDTQYF
TRBV4-1,TRBJ1-1,TRBD1,-,TGCGCCAGCAGCCCTTTAACAGGGGATGACACTGAAGCTTTCTTT,CASSPLTGDDTEAFF
TRBV7-8,TRBJ2-7,-,-,TGTGCCAGCAGCTTAGCCCCGACAGGAGAAGAGAGCTCCTACGAGCAGTACTTC,CASSLAPTGEESSYEQYF